Listed below are T cell receptor beta chains from one sample, sequenced in a study of shared clonotypes between healthy human individuals. TCRdb's copy holds only in-frame clones and misses some; the assay was immunoSEQ multiplex PCR. This table holds a few hundred thousand clones, 65% found once. The sample consisted of memory CD4+ T cells sorted from blood. The receptors here all came from a young man in good health. The CDR3 runs from the conserved cysteine through the conserved F or W.

13,TRBV2,TRBJ1-1,CASSGQLDTEAFF
15,TRBV15,TRBJ1-3,CATSTWDRGGNTIYF
15,TRBV2,TRBJ1-4,CASRRDTVPNEKLFF
17,TRBV29-1,TRBJ2-1,CSVEDAGLAVPYNEQFF
15,TRBV6-5,TRBJ2-2,CASRRDNANTGELFF
12,TRBV19,TRBJ2-3,CATSPHTDTQYF
15,TRBV28,TRBJ2-2,CASSLLREHTGELFF
14,TRBV7-9,TRBJ1-4,CASSLDRVFEKLFF
16,TRBV28,TRBJ2-7,CASSFHLALSSYEQYF
12,TRBV28,TRBJ1-1,CASSRGYTEAFF
11,TRBV18,TRBJ2-1,CASSHGSEQFF
16,TRBV4-1,TRBJ2-1,CASTSGGASSYNEQFF
16,TRBV6-6,TRBJ1-5,CASRLRGQGSNQPQHF
10,TRBV10-3,TRBJ1-2,CAIRTTGYTF
15,TRBV9,TRBJ2-1,CASTRAGSSYNEQFF
14,TRBV5-1,TRBJ1-1,CASTSTSGGTEAFF
14,TRBV29-1,TRBJ2-3,CSVETGTSTDTQYF
16,TRBV2,TRBJ2-5,CASSDLRAGGRETQYF
14,TRBV6-1,TRBJ1-4,CASSGSRRVEKLFF
13,TRBV30,TRBJ1-5,CAWSSQGDQPQHF
15,TRBV10-3,TRBJ2-7,CAIRPARPTTYEQYF
20,TRBV9,TRBJ1-4,CASSVGQSHGFSATNEKLFF
15,TRBV5-1,TRBJ1-4,CASSGKSGMNEKLFF
12,TRBV7-9,TRBJ2-7,CASSSARDEQYF
13,TRBV9,TRBJ1-1,CASSVGPNTEAFF
15,TRBV5-1,TRBJ1-2,CASSFTRRLEYGYTF
17,TRBV10-3,TRBJ2-5,CAISPTSGRAFGETQYF
14,TRBV28,TRBJ2-7,CASSFLAGESEQYF
16,TRBV7-8,TRBJ2-7,CASSLRFSNVGGEQYF
15,TRBV7-3,TRBJ2-5,CASSSLAGGGETQYF
11,TRBV30,TRBJ2-1,CALRTGSEQFF
19,TRBV7-9,TRBJ2-7,CASSQTKGPSGRSSYEQYF
15,TRBV9,TRBJ2-2,CASSVAPSVSGELFF
19,TRBV5-4,TRBJ2-1,CASSFRGVQRDSSYNEQFF
15,TRBV7-9,TRBJ2-1,CASSRGAGGAEEQFF
13,TRBV28,TRBJ1-1,CASTYRTRKKAFF
12,TRBV7-2,TRBJ2-7,CASSQTSEEQYF
14,TRBV13,TRBJ1-2,CASSLDANNYGYTF
13,TRBV7-9,TRBJ2-7,CASSLTRSGEQYF
15,TRBV5-5,TRBJ2-1,CASSLGTKTYNEQFF
15,TRBV27,TRBJ2-5,CASSLMWDRQETQYF